This T cell receptor beta chain is from a study of regulatory T cells in long-lasting Graves disease. CDR3 length: 16 residues. Per the germline V gene, CDR1 is SGHRS and CDR2 is YFSETQ. V shed 2 bases, J shed 6 bases, and the junction held 13 bases outside the gene matches. General study results and limits: Relative to newly diagnosed Graves' patients, persistent ones had lower TCR diversity. With persistent disease, TRBV28, TRBJ1-2 and TRBJ2-5 were the favored segments.

CDR3-region Arm-PCR and iRepertoire HTBI primers produced the TCR beta libraries. From the multiplex PCR reads, TCRdb called clonotypes with MiXCR, one entry per CDR3 protein. The top ten clones hold approximately 20% of a sample with under 800,000 distinct CDR3 sequences, approximately 15% of them seen once. A word on this clonotype: The target antigen is unknown.

Time point reported: newly diagnosed GD, antithyroid drugs for less than 3 months. Extracted RNA from PBMCs served as the source of the TCR library. Each patient gave approximately 8.1 milliliters of EDTA-anticoagulated peripheral blood. This sample also belongs to another study, concerning T cells in Graves' hyperthyroidism and ophthalmopathy. That work states: Patients between 18 and 65 years old had hyperthyroidism, newly diagnosed and lasting under 2 months.

The input for sequencing was peripheral blood mononuclear cells (PBMCs), taken at new diagnosis, from a patient treated with antithyroid drugs. This sequence joins TRBV5-1 and TRBJ2-7, with 8 bases that match TRBD2. This clonotype was sampled from a woman aged 25 to 39 with Graves disease. DNA for the CDR3: TGCGCCAGCAGCTTTATTGACGCGGGAGGTTTGAGCGAGCAGTACTTC. Translation: CASSFIDAGGLSEQYF.